These 31 T cell receptor beta chains were sequenced from one sample in a study of blood T cells in healthy people across ages. Through a sample-barcoded 5' primer and a J-beta primer mix, a second PCR was run for about 6 to 11 cycles. TCRdb independently ran MiXCR on the 5' RACE reads; one entry per CDR3 protein. Here the sample spans 750,000 to 850,000 distinct CDR3 sequences, 25% being singletons. The same sample was also used in a study of T cells of mothers and their children.

The sample consisted of blood. Receptor source: a boy aged 5-17 years in good health.

The chain recombines TRBV29-1 with TRBJ2-6, with D perhaps matching TRBD1 (5 bases). There are 15 residues in the CDR3. V dropped 4 bases and J dropped 2 bases, with 12 bases sitting between them. Germline loops: CDR1 SQVTM, CDR2 ANQGSEA. CDR3 in amino acids: CSVVLRAPGANVLTF. The DNA for the CDR3 is TGCAGCGTTGTTCTCAGGGCCCCTGGGGCCAACGTCCTGACTTTC.

This clonotype showed up just a few times. The J gene is TRBJ1-4, the V gene TRBV6-6, with TRBD1 matching over 7 bases. This CDR3 spans 14 amino acids. With 6 bases clipped from V and 3 bases from J, the junction kept 4 bases outside the gene matches. Germline V lookup: CDR1 MNHNY, CDR2 SVGAGI (reference sequence). DNA of the CDR3: TGTGCCAGCAGCCGAGACAGGGCTAATGAAAAACTGTTTTTT. It is translated as CASSRDRANEKLFF.

The chain combines TRBV28 with TRBJ2-7, with TRBD1 as a possible D gene (6 bases). The germline CDR1 and CDR2 sequences are MDHEN and SYDVKM. The CDR3 runs 13 residues. Trimming cost V 7 bases and J 0 bases, with 10 bases left between them. CDR3 nucleotides: TGTGCCAGCAAACAGGGTAGCTCCTACGAGCAGTACTTC. Translation: CASKQGSSYEQYF.

V gene TRBV28 combines with J gene TRBJ2-2; perhaps D is TRBD1 or TRBD2 (6 bases each). Germline CDR1 MDHEN, CDR2 SYDVKM. The length of the CDR3 is 17 residues. V was pared by 2 bases and J by 6 bases, with 19 bases between. CDR3 protein: CASSLIKGGSDAGELFF. The CDR3 region has the DNA TGTGCCAGCAGTTTAATTAAGGGGGGCTCGGACGCCGGGGAGCTGTTTTTT.

To note about this clonotype: This may be a read error: a much more frequent sequence differs by one nucleotide. This rearrangement joins TRBV27 to TRBJ2-1; 11 bases are shared with TRBD2. The V gene's germline CDR1 is MNHEY and CDR2 SMNVEV (reference sequence). The ends lost 3 bases at V and 7 bases at J; junction bases unmatched: 2. The length of the CDR3 is 14 residues. The CDR3 coding sequence is TGTGCCAGCAGTTTTAGCGGGGGGGCGAATGAGCAGTTCTTC. Its protein product is CASSFSGGANEQFF.

Only a few counts were recorded for this clonotype. The chain employs TRBV28 and TRBJ2-5; 11 positions agree with TRBD2. TRBJ2-1 explains the end of the DNA better; the J call may be wrong. Germline assignment: CDR1 MDHEN and CDR2 SYDVKM. The CDR3 runs 16 residues. The CDR3 DNA reads TGTGCCAGCAGTATAGCCTTCGGGACTAGCGGCAATGAGCAGTTCTTC. Encoded protein: CASSIAFGTSGNEQFF.

The chain has TRBV4-3 and TRBJ1-5; D is ambiguous. CDR1 is LGHNA, CDR2 YSLEER, per germline. The CDR3 spans 15 residues. The V end lost 0 bases, the J end lost 4 bases, and 10 bases lay between the germline ends. This chain's CDR3 is CASSQDGEINQPQHF. The DNA for the CDR3 is TGCGCCAGCAGCCAAGATGGAGAAATAAATCAGCCCCAGCATTTT.

The gene calls are TRBV7-2 and TRBJ1-5; 9 bases align to TRBD1. This CDR3 region has 18 residues. V was clipped by 2 bases and J by 3 bases; unmatched bases: 11. From germline, CDR1 is SGHTA and CDR2 FQGNSA. The CDR3 sequence is CASSLKVRDRDSNQPQHF. Written as DNA, the CDR3 is TGTGCCAGCAGCTTAAAGGTGCGGGACAGGGATTCCAATCAGCCCCAGCATTTT.

This clonotype was picked up many times. The V and J genes are TRBV7-8 and TRBJ2-4; D unresolved. V was shortened by 4 bases and J by 2 bases, with 9 bases between the two germline ends. Germline V gene sequence: CDR1 SGHVS, CDR2 FQNEAQ. CDR3 length: 14 residues. The CDR3 sequence: CASSSPLTKNIQYF. The CDR3 DNA sequence: TGTGCCAGCAGCTCCCCCTTGACCAAAAACATTCAGTACTTC.

The chain links TRBV6-6 to TRBJ2-7; possible D gene TRBD1, 6 bases. This CDR3 is 15 amino acids long. From germline, CDR1 is MNHNY and CDR2 SVGAGI (reference sequence). V lost 5 bases and J 0 bases, leaving 14 bases between the germline ends. The CDR3: CASSPRQGSSYEQYF. Here the CDR3 DNA reads TGTGCCAGCAGTCCCCGCCAGGGGAGCTCCTACGAGCAGTACTTC.

This clonotype was counted a few times. The chain is built from TRBV11-2 and TRBJ2-4; weak D call: TRBD1 (6 bases). V was clipped by 0 bases and J by 7 bases, with 16 bases between them. Germline lookup yields CDR1 SGHAT and CDR2 FQNNGV. The CDR3 sequence is 16 residues long. In DNA, the CDR3 is TGTGCCAGCAGCTTAGATCGACTCCAAAGGGGGAACATTCAGTACTTC. Protein product: CASSLDRLQRGNIQYF.

This clonotype has only a few counts. The chain recombines TRBV12-3 or TRBV12-4 with TRBJ1-3, with TRBD1 as a possible D gene (6 bases). V gave up 5 bases and J gave up 2 bases, with 10 bases separating them. This CDR3 comprises 14 residues. Written as DNA, the CDR3 is TGTGCCAGCAGTACAGGGATCCCTGGAAACACCATATATTTT. Translation gives CASSTGIPGNTIYF.

This clonotype was found many times. CDR3 DNA: TGTGCCAGCGTAGGGAAGCGGGGGCCCACCTACGAGCAGTACTTC. This encodes CASVGKRGPTYEQYF. The rearrangement uses TRBV28 and TRBJ2-7; 8 nucleotides line up with TRBD2. CDR1 MDHEN and CDR2 SYDVKM come from the germline V gene. The CDR3 length is 15 residues. V lost 8 bases and J lost 2; bases outside the gene matches: 11.

V usage is TRBV5-1 and J usage is TRBJ2-5; 8 bases map to TRBD2. TRBJ2-7 matches the DNA end more closely, so the J call is doubtful. Germline CDR1 and CDR2: SGHRS and YFSETQ. The CDR3 runs to 14 residues. DNA for the CDR3: TGCGCCAGCAGCCCCGGGACTAGTTTTTACGAGCAGTACTTC. Residues: CASSPGTSFYEQYF.

V usage is TRBV7-9 and J usage is TRBJ2-5, with 8 bases identical to TRBD2. The J call is uncertain, as TRBJ2-1 better fits the DNA end. Germline lookup yields CDR1 SEHNR and CDR2 FQNEAQ (reference sequence). The CDR3 is made up of 17 amino acids. The chain's CDR3 is CASSLGGRGGIYNEQFF. The CDR3 coding sequence is TGTGCCAGCAGCTTAGGAGGTCGGGGGGGGATCTACAATGAGCAGTTCTTC.

This clonotype was picked up a small number of times. This chain connects TRBV28 to TRBJ2-7; TRBD1 might be the D (5 bases). Looked up from germline, CDR1 is MDHEN and CDR2 is SYDVKM. The length of the CDR3 is 14 residues. The V and J ends lost 2 bases and 0 bases respectively, with 8 bases between them. The CDR3, as DNA: TGTGCCAGCAGTTTAAACAGGAACTCCTACGAGCAGTACTTC. As protein: CASSLNRNSYEQYF.

This clonotype was found a few times. The CDR3 sequence: CASSYGTGGEQYF. For the CDR3, the DNA is TGTGCCAGCAGTTACGGGACAGGAGGCGAGCAGTACTTC. The chain is built from TRBV6-2 or TRBV6-3 and TRBJ2-7; the match to TRBD1 covers 8 bases. The germline V gene has CDR1 MNHEY and CDR2 SVGEGT. The V and J ends lost 2 bases and 6 bases, in that order; junction bases with no gene match: 3. The CDR3 has 13 amino acids.

This clonotype showed up just a few times. The J gene is TRBJ2-1, the V gene TRBV7-3; TRBD2 might be the D (6 bases). CDR1 SGHTA and CDR2 FQGTGA come from the germline V gene. V shed 2 bases and J shed 2 bases, with 10 bases lying between them. This CDR3 has 15 residues. The CDR3 DNA reads TGTGCCAGCAGCTTAGGCGGGGCGACCTACAATGAGCAGTTCTTC. Protein product: CASSLGGATYNEQFF.

A few counts support this clonotype. The chain is built from TRBV25-1 and TRBJ2-3; D uncertain. Trimming pared 1 base from V and 5 bases from J, leaving 7 bases between. CDR3 length: 13 amino acids. Germline CDR1 reads MGHDK; CDR2 reads SYGVNS. Here the CDR3 DNA reads TGTGCCAGCAGTGAATTGTACAGAGATACGCAGTATTTT. Translated: CASSELYRDTQYF.

On this clonotype: This may stem from a read error, because a much larger clone lies one nucleotide away. The CDR3 nucleotides read TGTGCCAGCAGTTCGGTTAACTATGGCTACACCTTC. Residues: CASSSVNYGYTF. The J gene is TRBJ1-2, the V gene TRBV12-3 or TRBV12-4; D unresolved. This CDR3 is built from 12 residues. The V and J ends lost 4 bases and 1 base respectively, with 4 bases between them.

Worth noting for this clonotype: Compared with germline, one end of the junction differs, possibly owing to a read error. This chain joins TRBV5-5 and TRBJ2-1; 10 nucleotides agree with TRBD1. Germline CDR1 reads SGHKS; CDR2 reads YYEKEE (reference sequence). The CDR3 has 15 residues. The CDR3 reads CAGSSGTGAYNEQFF. The CDR3 region has the DNA TGTGCCGGCAGCTCCGGGACAGGGGCTTACAATGAGCAGTTCTTC. Variable domain in full (rest from reference TRBV5-5 and TRBJ2-1): DAGVTQSPTHLIKTRGQQVTLRCSPISGHKSVSWYQQVLGQGPQFIFQYYEKEERGRGNFPDRFSARQFPNYSSELNVNALLLGDSALYLCAGSSGTGAYNEQFFGPGTRLTVL.

The table lists this clonotype with many counts. The chain is built from TRBV29-1 and TRBJ2-7; TRBD1 matches at 7 bases. The V segment lost 7 bases and the J segment 7 bases; nucleotides outside the gene matches: 16. Germline CDR1 and CDR2: SQVTM and ANQGSEA. CDR3 length equals 14 residues. This CDR3 is CSASPGTARGEQYF. For the CDR3, the DNA is TGCAGCGCTTCACCCGGGACAGCCAGGGGGGAGCAGTACTTC.

In its sample, this clonotype was seen many times. The genes are TRBV28 and TRBJ2-7; D not resolved. CDR1 MDHEN and CDR2 SYDVKM come from the germline V gene. The CDR3 is made up of 12 amino acids. V was trimmed by 6 bases and J by 3 bases, leaving 9 bases between them. CDR3 nucleotides: TGTGCCAGCAGCTGGGCTCTCTACGAGCAGTACTTC. Translation: CASSWALYEQYF. The whole variable domain, remainder taken from reference TRBV28 and TRBJ2-7, is DVKVTQSSRYLVKRTGEKVFLECVQDMDHENMFWYRQDPGLGLRLIYFSYDVKMKEKGDIPEGYSVSREKKERFSLILESASTNQTSMYLCASSWALYEQYFGPGTRLTVT.

This clonotype was observed a handful of times. Sequence at one end of the junction differs from germline and may be a read error. V usage is TRBV15 and J usage is TRBJ2-3; D is undetermined. Germline CDR1 and CDR2: LNHNV and YYDKDF (reference sequence). This CDR3 comprises 14 residues. CDR3 protein: CAASRDGSTDTQYF. CDR3 in DNA: TGTGCCGCCAGCAGAGACGGGAGCACAGATACGCAGTATTTT.

The chain couples TRBV9 to TRBJ2-5; TRBD2 is a possible D gene (5 bases). The last part of the DNA fits TRBJ2-1 better; the J call may be wrong. The CDR3 is made up of 15 amino acids. The germline V gene has CDR1 SGDLS and CDR2 YYNGEE. The CDR3: CASSVATTSYNEQFF. For the CDR3, the DNA is TGTGCCAGCAGCGTAGCGACTACTTCCTACAATGAGCAGTTCTTC.

The genes are TRBV3-1 and TRBJ2-7; no firm D call. Germline lookup yields CDR1 LGHDT and CDR2 YNNKEL (reference sequence). The V gene lost 5 bases and the J gene lost 1 base, with 9 bases spanning the gap. The CDR3 is made up of 13 amino acids. The CDR3 loop is CASSSVGSYEQYF. The CDR3 DNA reads TGTGCCAGCAGCAGCGTGGGTTCCTACGAGCAGTACTTC.

In this sample, this clonotype turned up a few times. This sequence joins TRBV6-5 and TRBJ1-4; 9 nucleotides line up with TRBD1. Looked up from germline, CDR1 is MNHEY and CDR2 is SVGAGI. The CDR3 is made up of 15 amino acids. V shed 0 bases, J shed 7 bases, and the junction held 3 bases outside the gene matches. Here the CDR3 DNA reads TGTGCCAGCAGTTACTCCGCGACAGGGGGTGAAAAACTGTTTTTT. Translating it yields CASSYSATGGEKLFF.

This clonotype was seen a handful of times. A junction boundary mismatches the germline segment, possibly from a read error. This rearrangement joins TRBV29-1 to TRBJ1-2, with D possibly TRBD1 on 6 matching bases. The germline V gene encodes CDR1 SQVTM and CDR2 ANQGSEA. The CDR3 has 11 amino acids. The CDR3: CSVEGGDGYTF. In DNA form, the CDR3 reads TGCAGCGTAGAAGGGGGGGACGGCTACACCTTC. The whole variable domain, remainder taken from reference TRBV29-1 and TRBJ1-2, is SAVISQKPSRDICQRGTSLTIQCQVDSQVTMMFWYRQQPGQSLTLIATANQGSEATYESGFVIDKFPISRPNLTFSTLTVSNMSPEDSSIYLCSVEGGDGYTFGSGTRLTVV.

The chain carries TRBV27 and TRBJ2-1, with D tentatively TRBD1 (6 bases). Deletions cut 5 bases from V and 2 bases from J, with 16 bases between. The CDR3 length is 16 residues. The germline V gene encodes CDR1 MNHEY and CDR2 SMNVEV (reference sequence). The DNA of the CDR3 is TGTGCCAGCAGTGCAACAGGGTCCGGAACCTACAATGAGCAGTTCTTC. Protein sequence: CASSATGSGTYNEQFF.

This clonotype was observed a handful of times. The genes are TRBV29-1 and TRBJ2-7; a weak D match, TRBD2 (5 bases). Germline CDR1 reads SQVTM; CDR2 reads ANQGSEA. Trimming pared 6 bases from V and 9 bases from J, leaving 18 bases between. This CDR3 region has 12 residues. As DNA, the CDR3 is TGCAGCGTGAGGGAGACAATAAGCGTGCAGTACTTC. This encodes CSVRETISVQYF.

This clonotype was found a few times. The rearrangement links TRBV10-3 to TRBJ1-2, with D hard to call. V was cut by 2 bases and J by 7 bases, with 11 bases left in between. This CDR3 has 13 amino acids. Germline CDR1 is ENHRY and CDR2 is SYGVKD. The CDR3 reads CAISEDGVLGYTF. DNA for the CDR3: TGTGCCATCAGTGAGGATGGGGTTCTTGGCTACACCTTC.